This T cell receptor (beta chain) was identified during a study of T-cell memory formation after mild COVID-19 (dated by TCRdb to the early 2020s). Looking at the study overall: TCR sequence clusters from the two donors were found to be largely donor specific. T-cell clones expanding and contracting after mild COVID-19 in two donors were tracked by longitudinal TCRalpha and TCRbeta repertoire sequencing. The cohort was made up of two young adult volunteers, one female and one male, who were previously healthy. Results the study describes overall, beyond this receptor: The study covered only a couple of mild cases, and larger cohorts including severe cases with pre-infection samples were considered necessary. The second-wave clones that peaked on day 37 were not confirmed to be SARS-CoV-2 specific. Contracting CD4+ clones were found mainly in CM and EM memory subsets, while CD8+ clones were enriched in EMRA. Some responding clones were detected in pre-infection memory, which suggested that pre-existing cross-reactive memory T cells had joined the SARS-CoV-2 response. From day 15 to 85, contracting clones showed balanced CD4/CD8 phenotypes, whereas a second wave of clones that expanded from day 15 to 37 leaned towards CD4+.

From cysteine to phenylalanine, the CDR3 is 14 amino acids long. This entry keeps only the CDR3 DNA: 42 bases, framed from base 1. Trimming accounts for 4 bases at V and 8 bases at J, while the number of junction bases matched to no gene is 5. CDR1 and CDR2 were assigned from the germline V gene as SNHLY and FYNNEI. Ficoll-Paque density gradient centrifugation was used to isolate PBMCs. TCRdb names Illumina NovaSeq 6000 as the instrument used. TCRalpha and TCRbeta cDNA libraries were built by 5'RACE with constant-segment primers, adding sample barcodes and unique molecular identifiers. RNA was extracted from every sample with Trizol reagent. Amplification of the libraries took two PCR steps, and the second step added a second sample barcode plus Illumina TruSeq adapters. Sequencing of libraries was performed on an Illumina NovaSeq with 2 x 150 bp paired-end reads. Under the source paper's analysis protocol: Reads were demultiplexed and collapsed into UMI-guided consensus sequences with migec v1.2.7. Using mixcr v2.1.11, the UMI consensuses were aligned to TRA and TRB V and J templates and assembled into clonotypes. Expanded or contracted clonotypes were those called significant by both edgeR and NoisET, with noise models trained on biological replicates. For edgeR calls, a false discovery rate-adjusted p below 0.01 and a log2 fold-change threshold of 1 were applied. PCA with hierarchical clustering of max-normalized trajectories of the 1000 most abundant clonotypes was used as exploratory dynamics analysis. Separately sequenced CD4+ and CD8+ repertoires were used to assign a CD4 or CD8 phenotype to each responding clone. The public reads were run again by TCRdb, first through fastp at Q25 and then through MiXCR, and only productive beta chains were kept. Here each entry gathers all rows of one CDR3 protein and keeps the most common genes and DNA. The V and J calls and clone size are TCRdb's, not the authors'. The sample table records 150,000 or so distinct CDR3 sequences; around a third of these occur just once. The top ten constitute around 12% of the sample.

This clonotype has more than one count but fewer than ten. The antigen it binds to is not known. Base qualities are not at hand, and no much larger clone is one base apart. Sequencing used PBMCs or a T cell subset sorted from them (not recorded which). The chain joins TRBV2 to TRBJ2-1; 10 of the junction bases match TRBD1. The origin of this receptor is an adult woman who had mild COVID-19 (a few samples of this study predate the infection). The sample titles of this study are shuffled in the database, so cell type and time point are left out; the donor was told from shared clones. The nucleotide sequence reads as follows: TGTGCCAGCAGTGGGACAGGGGGTTTTTATGAGCAGTTCTTC. It specifies CASSGTGGFYEQFF.